The T cell receptor beta chain under discussion was sequenced for a study of blood T cell dynamics during melanoma immunotherapy. A single count supports this clone. The CDR3 is 16 residues long. Per germline, CDR1 LGHNA and CDR2 YNFKEQ. V was shortened by 6 bases and J by 3 bases, with 19 bases between the two germline ends. The time point here: week 3, after first cycle of checkpoint inhibitor. Method: immunoSEQ multiplex PCR; TCRdb's copy keeps in-frame clones and lacks some. The sample yields more than 9,000 clones, 75% to 90% seen once. This clonotype was sampled from a human donor with melanoma. This chain links TRBV4-2 with TRBJ2-3; the D gene could be TRBD1 or TRBD2 (6 bases each). The sequencing used blood, collected from a patient treated with checkpoint blockade. CDR3 loop: CASSPEGGLWTDTQYF. CDR3 DNA: TGTGCCAGCAGTCCGGAGGGGGGACTGTGGACAGATACGCAGTATTTT.